A selection of T cell receptor beta chains follows, all from one sample in a study of lymphopenia after photon versus proton radiotherapy. Clones were read by immunoSEQ multiplex PCR, and TCRdb kept only the in-frame ones, dropping some. The profile shows around 64,000 clones, 92% of them singletons. Here the sequenced sample was peripheral blood, taken from a patient treated with photon-based radiotherapy. The receptor source for this set is a woman in her thirties or forties with cholangiocarcinoma. CDR3s leave out the opening cysteine and the closing phenylalanine or tryptophan. Size values are once, few and many counts, or a class for expanded clones, and some rows have none.

TRBV28	TRBJ1-2	NA	ASRDRGRQLGGYT
TRBV19	TRBJ1-6	NA	ASLRGDRYNSPLH
TRBV5-6	TRBJ2-7	NA	ASSAGDEQY
TRBV19	TRBJ2-7	NA	ASSGLAGTYEQY
TRBV5-1	TRBJ1-1	NA	ASSPIGQATEAF
TRBV7-3	TRBJ2-1	NA	ASSLRRLAGNYNEQF
TRBV19	TRBJ1-1	NA	ATRGAGGAETEAF
TRBV28	TRBJ1-2	NA	ASNMGQAQLRGYT
TRBV9	TRBJ2-1	NA	ASSAGLAGEKF
TRBV6-4	TRBJ2-1	NA	ASSLGLAGNNEQF
TRBV5-4	TRBJ1-2	NA	ASSDGTNYGYT
TRBV6-4	TRBJ2-1	NA	ASSDSGTLGQF
TRBV7-9	TRBJ2-1	NA	ASSSSGTPSEQF
TRBV30	TRBJ1-4	NA	AWSPSWDTNEKLF
TRBV19	TRBJ1-5	NA	ASLDTQGPSPQH
TRBV7-2	TRBJ2-5	NA	ASSLAGTSGETQY
TRBV2	TRBJ2-2	NA	ASSRRNTGELF
TRBV5-1	TRBJ2-3	NA	ASSPTGPTDTQY
TRBV28	TRBJ1-1	NA	ASRRTEAF
TRBV19	TRBJ2-2	NA	ASSILPGDTGELF
TRBV4-1	TRBJ1-1	NA	ATQQRMNTEAF
TRBV19	TRBJ1-5	NA	ASSIAGRRQTGQPQH
TRBV11-2	TRBJ1-1	NA	ASSLDGLGGTEAF
TRBV5-1	TRBJ1-1	NA	ASSETGGFAEAF
TRBV2	TRBJ1-2	NA	ASRLLGGYT
TRBV5-1	TRBJ2-5	once	ASSLDLGGAAETQY
TRBV5-4	TRBJ2-3	NA	ASSLESGARRNTQY
TRBV18	TRBJ1-1	NA	ASSPRWGEGTEAF
TRBV7-9	TRBJ2-1	NA	ASSQISGISYNEQF
TRBV7-3	TRBJ1-2	NA	ASSPVPSDYGYT
TRBV30	TRBJ1-5	NA	AWSVGGNQPQH
TRBV18	TRBJ1-1	NA	ASSQGQRTGAEAF
TRBV4-2	TRBJ1-5	NA	ASSQDLAGYQPQH
TRBV4-1	TRBJ2-2	once	ASSQDSSNTGELF
TRBV27	TRBJ2-5	NA	ASSLTRTGGRETQY
TRBV9	TRBJ2-2	NA	ASSVATGKNTGELF
TRBV18	TRBJ1-6	NA	ASSPETGSPLH